Shown below are 25 T cell receptor beta chains from a single sample sequenced in a study of Ad26.COV2.S vaccination and SARS-CoV-2 variants. Treatment given: some 20 received Ad26.COV2.S at low or high dose, single or two shots; five or six received placebo; per-sample allocation not given. Specimen acquisition occurred on day 63 following the initial vaccine or placebo injection. Assay used: immunoSEQ multiplex PCR; TCRdb lists only in-frame clones, some missing. The table has about 400,000 clones, approximately 89% seen once. Here the sequenced sample was peripheral blood, taken in a trial of Ad26.COV2.S vaccine versus placebo. These receptors all come from a person aged 18-65 years who received the Ad26.COV2.S COVID-19 vaccine or a placebo.

The chain recombines TRBV10-3 with TRBJ2-3, with 7 bases identical to TRBD1. Trimming took 4 bases from V and 4 from J; bases not matched to a gene: 2. The CDR3 is 13 amino acids. Per the germline V gene, CDR1 is ENHRY and CDR2 is SYGVKD. CDR3 residues: CAISVDRADTQYF. The CDR3 DNA reads as TGTGCCATCAGTGTCGACAGGGCAGATACGCAGTATTTT.

The V and J genes are TRBV6-6 and TRBJ2-7, with D possibly TRBD1 on 6 matching bases. Germline V gives CDR1 MNHNY, CDR2 SVGAGI (reference sequence). Trimming pared 5 bases from V and 0 bases from J, leaving 20 bases between. This CDR3 spans 17 amino acids. For the CDR3, the DNA is TGTGCCAGCAGTCGACTTAGGGCCCAGGGGAGCTCCTACGAGCAGTACTTC. Translated: CASSRLRAQGSSYEQYF.

The chain recombines TRBV20-1 with TRBJ2-3; D not resolved. The CDR3 spans 10 residues. Germline-derived CDR1 and CDR2 are DFQATT and SNEGSKA (reference sequence). The DNA for the CDR3 is TGCAGCGAGGATGCAGATACGCAGTATTTT. Its protein is CSEDADTQYF.

The V and J genes are TRBV2 and TRBJ2-5; tentative D call: TRBD1 (6 bases). The CDR3 is 13 amino acids. The V gene's germline CDR1 is SNHLY and CDR2 FYNNEI. Trimming removed 7 bases at V and 1 base at J, with 10 bases between. CDR3 sequence reads: CASNRDSQETQYF. DNA of the CDR3: TGTGCCAGCAACAGGGATAGCCAAGAGACCCAGTACTTC.

The V and J genes are TRBV3-1 (or the pseudogene TRBV3-2) and TRBJ1-2, with a tentative D call TRBD1 (6 bases). Trimming removed 0 bases from V and 5 bases from J, with 13 bases in between. The germline V gene has CDR1 LGHDT and CDR2 YNNKEL (reference sequence). The CDR3 is made up of 15 amino acids. The CDR3 loop reads CASSQERGIPYGYTF. The CDR3 DNA follows: TGTGCCAGCAGCCAAGAGAGGGGGATCCCTTATGGCTACACCTTC.

The chain employs TRBV21-1 and TRBJ2-1; TRBD1, as called in the table, went unchecked against the DNA. TRBV21-1 is reported as a pseudogene. The CDR3 has 13 residues. For the CDR3, the DNA is TGTGCCAGCAGCAAGGGACCGGGACACCAGCAGTTCTTC. This gives the protein CASSKGPGHQQFF.

J is TRBJ1-4 and V is TRBV7-2; D gene uncertain. The germline CDR1 and CDR2 sequences are SGHTA and FQGNSA. V was shortened by 2 bases and J by 10 bases, with 11 bases between the two germline ends. The CDR3 consists of 13 residues. The CDR3 loop reads CASSLYSPGKLFF. The CDR3 DNA is TGTGCCAGCAGCTTATACAGCCCGGGAAAACTGTTTTTT.

The chain links TRBV9 to TRBJ2-5; a possible D gene is TRBD1 (5 bases). V gave up 3 bases and J gave up 5 bases, with 11 bases separating them. The CDR3 is 13 amino acids. CDR1 and CDR2 from the germline V gene are SGDLS and YYNGEE. In nucleotides, the CDR3 is TGTGCCAGCAGCGGAGGACATGGGGAGACCCAGTACTTC. It is translated as CASSGGHGETQYF.

This chain joins TRBV13 and TRBJ2-1; 10 positions agree with TRBD2. The junction had 14 bases not matched to a gene; V was cut back by 5 bases and J by 7 bases. The germline CDR1 and CDR2 sequences are PRHDT and FYEKMQ (reference sequence). The CDR3 consists of 17 residues. The CDR3 sequence: CASSPKAGTSVGNEQFF. DNA for the CDR3: TGTGCCAGCAGCCCTAAGGCCGGGACTAGCGTCGGAAATGAGCAGTTCTTC.

The CDR3 DNA is TGTGCCAGCAGCGTTCACCTTTCCGGGACCGCAGATTATGGCTACACCTTC. Its protein product is CASSVHLSGTADYGYTF. This chain connects TRBV9 to TRBJ1-2, with TRBD1 as a possible D gene (5 bases). The germline CDR1 and CDR2 sequences are SGDLS and YYNGEE. There are 17 residues in the CDR3. Trimming left V 2 bases short and J 5 bases short, with 22 bases between.

This clone has only one observation. This chain joins TRBV11-3 and TRBJ2-1; 7 nucleotides match TRBD2. From germline, CDR1 is SGHNT and CDR2 YENEEA. This CDR3 comprises 15 residues. V shed 5 bases, J shed 3 bases, and the junction held 7 bases outside the gene matches. Here the CDR3 reads CASSGGSGNYNEQFF. CDR3 sequence (DNA): TGTGCCAGCAGCGGGGGGAGCGGGAACTACAATGAGCAGTTCTTC.

This clone was seen once. The V gene is TRBV3-1 (or the pseudogene TRBV3-2), the J gene TRBJ1-2; tentatively, D is TRBD1 (6 bases). Trimming left V 6 bases short and J 10 bases short, with 21 bases between. CDR3 length: 14 residues. Germline CDR1 is LGHDT and CDR2 is YNNKEL (reference sequence). The CDR3 nucleotides are TGTGCCAGCAGACCAGGGGAGAGTCGAGGTGCCTACACCTTC. It encodes CASRPGESRGAYTF.

This clone has more than one count but fewer than ten. J is TRBJ1-2 and V is TRBV5-4; 8 bases are a match to TRBD1. Trimming at V came to 4 bases and at J to 4 bases, leaving 9 bases not matched to a gene. Germline lookup yields CDR1 SGHNT and CDR2 YYREEE (reference sequence). CDR3 length: 15 residues. The CDR3 protein is CASSISRTGSYGYTF. CDR3 bases: TGTGCCAGCAGCATATCTAGGACAGGGAGCTATGGCTACACCTTC.

V gene TRBV28 combines with J gene TRBJ1-5; D remains unclear. The V end lost 7 bases, the J end lost 5 bases, and 21 bases lay between the germline ends. Per the germline V gene, CDR1 is MDHEN and CDR2 is SYDVKM. The CDR3 length is 16 residues. In nucleotides, the CDR3 is TGTGCCAGCATCCCTACCTTGGGCAGGACTTATCAGCCCCAGCATTTT. Protein product: CASIPTLGRTYQPQHF.

The genes are TRBV18 and TRBJ1-1, with TRBD1 matching 10 bases. Germline CDR1 reads KGHSH; CDR2 reads LQKENI. With 6 bases clipped from V and 4 bases from J, the junction kept 8 bases outside the gene matches. The CDR3 runs 15 residues. Here the CDR3 DNA reads TGTGCCAGCTCGGTGACAGGGGGCAAGAGCACTGAAGCTTTCTTT. Translation gives CASSVTGGKSTEAFF.

The chain employs TRBV13 and TRBJ1-1; D not resolved. V was clipped by 5 bases and J by 0 bases, with 7 bases between them. Germline values: CDR1 PRHDT, CDR2 FYEKMQ (reference sequence). This CDR3 has 13 residues. The CDR3 is CASSPAVNTEAFF. DNA for the CDR3: TGTGCCAGCAGCCCCGCAGTGAACACTGAAGCTTTCTTT. Filled out from reference TRBV13 and TRBJ1-1, the complete variable domain reads AAGVIQSPRHLIKEKRETATLKCYPIPRHDTVYWYQQGPGQDPQFLISFYEKMQSDKGSIPDRFSAQQFSDYHSELNMSSLELGDSALYFCASSPAVNTEAFFGQGTRLTVV.

This chain's CDR3 is CASSSPGQGSYNEQFF. As DNA, the CDR3 is TGTGCCAGCAGTTCTCCGGGACAGGGTTCCTACAATGAGCAGTTCTTC. The chain joins TRBV6-2 or TRBV6-3 to TRBJ2-1, with 9 bases that match TRBD1. Unmatched junction bases numbered 5, after V lost 4 bases and J lost 1 base. Looked up from germline, CDR1 is MNHEY and CDR2 is SVGEGT. The CDR3 has 16 residues.

This clone was seen a few times. The chain is built from TRBV15 and TRBJ2-2, with 7 bases fitting TRBD2. V was pared by 5 bases and J by 1 base, with 4 bases of the junction left unmatched. The V gene's germline CDR1 is LNHNV and CDR2 YYDKDF (reference sequence). This CDR3 comprises 15 residues. The CDR3 DNA sequence: TGTGCCACCAGCGGACTAGGGGAGAACACCGGGGAGCTGTTTTTT. It yields the protein CATSGLGENTGELFF. The full variable domain, with the rest looked up from reference TRBV15 and TRBJ2-2, is DAMVIQNPRYQVTQFGKPVTLSCSQTLNHNVMYWYQQKSSQAPKLLFHYYDKDFNNEADTPDNFQSRRPNTSFCFLDIRSPGLGDTAMYLCATSGLGENTGELFFGEGSRLTVL.

V gene TRBV11-3 combines with J gene TRBJ2-3; D remains ambiguous. Germline loops: CDR1 SGHNT, CDR2 YENEEA. The CDR3 runs to 12 residues. The V end was cut by 1 base, the J end by 6 bases, with 5 bases between. The CDR3 region is CASSLGRDTQYF. DNA for the CDR3: TGTGCCAGCAGCTTAGGACGGGATACGCAGTATTTT.

The chain has TRBV7-3 and TRBJ2-1, with TRBD2 matching over 9 bases. Germline values: CDR1 SGHTA, CDR2 FQGTGA. This CDR3 is 15 amino acids long. J lost 8 bases, V lost 5 bases, and 10 bases had no gene match. The CDR3 region is CASSPPGLALDEQFF. DNA for the CDR3: TGTGCCAGCAGCCCCCCGGGACTAGCTCTCGATGAGCAGTTCTTC.

CDR3 amino acids: CASSARQGERNEQYF. The CDR3 DNA reads as TGTGCCAGCAGCGCCCGACAGGGGGAGAGGAACGAGCAGTACTTC. The chain is built from TRBV4-2 and TRBJ2-7; 9 bases are a match to TRBD1. Germline lookup yields CDR1 LGHNA and CDR2 YNFKEQ. The CDR3 has 15 residues. Losses at the gene ends were 5 bases for V and 5 bases for J; bases not matched to a gene: 10.

This clone was seen a handful of times. The gene calls are TRBV7-9 and TRBJ2-7; D is uncertain. The ends were cut back, 4 bases at V and 1 base at J, with 11 bases in the middle. There are 14 residues in the CDR3. CDR1 and CDR2 (germline): SEHNR, FQNEAQ (reference sequence). The CDR3 nucleotides are TGTGCCAGCAGCTCCGAAGGACGATCCTACGAGCAGTACTTC. Residues: CASSSEGRSYEQYF.

The chain couples TRBV19 to TRBJ2-2; tentative D call: TRBD1 (6 bases). V lost 6 bases, J lost 6 bases, and 23 bases lay in between. The CDR3 length is 17 residues. Germline CDR1 and CDR2: LNHDA and SQIVND (reference sequence). Here the CDR3 reads CASSPFLGLEGAGELFF. CDR3 nucleotides: TGTGCCAGTAGCCCATTCCTCGGGCTAGAGGGGGCCGGGGAGCTGTTTTTT.

The genes are TRBV7-9 and TRBJ2-1; D unresolved. The ends were cut back, 7 bases at V and 0 bases at J, with 10 bases in the middle. Germline CDR1 and CDR2: SEHNR and FQNEAQ (reference sequence). The CDR3 has 14 residues. CDR3 region: CASTAVGSYNEQFF. The DNA for the CDR3 is TGTGCCAGCACCGCCGTGGGCTCCTACAATGAGCAGTTCTTC.

The chain joins TRBV4-2 to TRBJ2-1, with 8 bases matching TRBD1. The CDR3 consists of 13 residues. The germline V gene has CDR1 LGHNA and CDR2 YNFKEQ. V lost 0 bases to trimming and J lost 11 bases; unmatched junction nucleotides: 3. CDR3 protein: CASSQERTGKQFF. The CDR3 DNA is TGTGCCAGCAGCCAAGAGAGGACAGGGAAGCAGTTCTTC.